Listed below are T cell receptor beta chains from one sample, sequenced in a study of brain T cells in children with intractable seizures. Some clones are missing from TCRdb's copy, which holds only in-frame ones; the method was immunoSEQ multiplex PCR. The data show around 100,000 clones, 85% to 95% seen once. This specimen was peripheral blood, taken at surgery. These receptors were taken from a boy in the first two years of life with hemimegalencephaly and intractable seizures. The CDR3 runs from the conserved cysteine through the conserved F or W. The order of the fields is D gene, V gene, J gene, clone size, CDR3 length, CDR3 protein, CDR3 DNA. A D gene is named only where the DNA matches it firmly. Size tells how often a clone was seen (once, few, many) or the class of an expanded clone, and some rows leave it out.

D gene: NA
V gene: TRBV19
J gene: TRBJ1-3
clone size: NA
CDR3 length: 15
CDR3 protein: CASSVTGASGNTIYF
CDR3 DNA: TGTGCCAGTAGTGTAACCGGGGCGTCTGGAAACACCATATATTTT

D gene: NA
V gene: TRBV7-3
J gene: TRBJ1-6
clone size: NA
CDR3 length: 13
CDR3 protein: CASSLRMASPLHF
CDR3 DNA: TGTGCCAGCAGCTTAAGGATGGCTTCACCCCTCCACTTT

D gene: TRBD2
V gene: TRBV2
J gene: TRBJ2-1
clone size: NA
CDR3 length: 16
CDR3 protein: CASSEAGTSGNNEQFF
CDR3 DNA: TGTGCCAGCAGTGAAGCGGGGACTAGCGGCAACAATGAGCAGTTCTTC

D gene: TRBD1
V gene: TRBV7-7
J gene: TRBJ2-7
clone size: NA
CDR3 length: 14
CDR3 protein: CASSSGTGLYEQYF
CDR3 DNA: TGTGCCAGCAGCTCCGGGACAGGACTCTACGAGCAGTACTTC

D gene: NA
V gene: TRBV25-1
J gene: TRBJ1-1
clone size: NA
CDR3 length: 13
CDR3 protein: CASSPGGLAEAFF
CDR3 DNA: TGTGCCAGCAGTCCAGGAGGGTTGGCTGAAGCTTTCTTT

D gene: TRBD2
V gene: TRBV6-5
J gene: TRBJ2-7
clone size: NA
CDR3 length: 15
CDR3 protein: CASQRLTSGHYEQYF
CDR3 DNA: TGTGCCAGCCAGCGTTTGACTAGCGGTCACTACGAGCAGTACTTC

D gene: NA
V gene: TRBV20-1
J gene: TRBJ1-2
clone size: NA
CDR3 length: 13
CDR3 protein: CSASVAGPYGYTF
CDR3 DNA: TGCAGTGCTAGTGTGGCGGGCCCCTATGGCTACACCTTC

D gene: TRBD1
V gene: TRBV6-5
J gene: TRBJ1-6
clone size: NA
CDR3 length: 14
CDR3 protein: CASAGGLGHSPLHF
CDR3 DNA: TGTGCCAGCGCAGGGGGATTGGGACATTCACCCCTCCACTTT

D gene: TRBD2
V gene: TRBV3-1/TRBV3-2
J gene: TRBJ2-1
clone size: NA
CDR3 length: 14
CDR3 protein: CASRSSGSYNEQFF
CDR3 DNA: TGTGCCAGCAGGTCTAGCGGGAGCTACAATGAGCAGTTCTTC

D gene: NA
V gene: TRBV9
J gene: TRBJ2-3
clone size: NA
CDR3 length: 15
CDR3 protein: CASSPLGFLADTQYF
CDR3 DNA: TGTGCCAGCAGCCCGCTAGGGTTCTTGGCAGATACGCAGTATTTT

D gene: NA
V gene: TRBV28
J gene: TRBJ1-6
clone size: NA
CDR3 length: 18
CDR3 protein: CASSLSSGLSSYNSPLHF
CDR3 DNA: TGTGCCAGCAGTTTATCCTCGGGGCTGAGCTCCTATAATTCACCCCTCCACTTT

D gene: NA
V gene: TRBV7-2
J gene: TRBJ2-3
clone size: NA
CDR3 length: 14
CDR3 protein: CASSWTGARDTQYF
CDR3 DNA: TGTGCCAGCAGCTGGACGGGGGCTAGAGATACGCAGTATTTT

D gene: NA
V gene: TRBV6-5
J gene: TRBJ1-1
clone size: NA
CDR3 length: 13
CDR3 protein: CASLGRGLGSAFF
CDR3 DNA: TGTGCCAGCTTGGGGAGGGGGTTAGGTTCGGCTTTCTTT

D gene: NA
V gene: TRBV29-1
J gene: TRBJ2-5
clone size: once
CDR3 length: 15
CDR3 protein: CSVEDGTIGRETQYF
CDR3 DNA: TGCAGCGTTGAAGACGGGACAATAGGGAGAGAGACCCAGTACTTC

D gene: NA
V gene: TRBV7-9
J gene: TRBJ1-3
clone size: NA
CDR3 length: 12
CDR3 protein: CASSFERNTIYF
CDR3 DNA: TGTGCCAGCAGTTTCGAGAGAAACACCATATATTTT

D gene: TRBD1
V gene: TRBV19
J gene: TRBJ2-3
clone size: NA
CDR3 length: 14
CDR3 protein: CASSIGTGADTQYF
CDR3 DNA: TGTGCCAGTAGTATCGGGACAGGGGCAGATACGCAGTATTTT

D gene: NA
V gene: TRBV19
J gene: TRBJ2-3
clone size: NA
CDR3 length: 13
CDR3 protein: CASRARGEDTQYF
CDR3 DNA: TGTGCCAGTAGGGCTAGGGGAGAGGATACGCAGTATTTT

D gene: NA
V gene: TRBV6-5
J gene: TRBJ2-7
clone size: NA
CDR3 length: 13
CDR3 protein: CASGRLSSYEQYF
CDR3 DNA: TGTGCCAGCGGCAGGTTGAGCTCCTACGAGCAGTACTTC

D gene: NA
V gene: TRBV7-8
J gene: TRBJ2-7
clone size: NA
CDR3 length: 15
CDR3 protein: CASSPIGTATYEQYF
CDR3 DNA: TGTGCCAGCAGCCCGATCGGGACTGCCACATACGAGCAGTACTTC

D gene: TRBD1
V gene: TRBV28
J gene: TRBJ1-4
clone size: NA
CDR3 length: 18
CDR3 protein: CASTYNRDRDSTNEKLFF
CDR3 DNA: TGTGCCAGCACCTATAATAGGGACAGAGACTCAACTAATGAAAAACTGTTTTTT

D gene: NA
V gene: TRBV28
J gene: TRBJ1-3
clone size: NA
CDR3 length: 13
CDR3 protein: CASSLYRGNTIYF
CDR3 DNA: TGTGCCAGCAGTTTATATCGGGGAAACACCATATATTTT

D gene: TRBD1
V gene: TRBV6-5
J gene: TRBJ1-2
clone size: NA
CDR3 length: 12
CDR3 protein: CAGTYPGGGYTF
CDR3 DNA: TGTGCCGGTACCTATCCAGGGGGTGGCTACACCTTC

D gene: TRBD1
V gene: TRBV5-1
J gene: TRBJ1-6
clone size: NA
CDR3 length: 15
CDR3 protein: CASSWEQGWNSPLHF
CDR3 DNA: TGCGCCAGCAGCTGGGAACAGGGGTGGAATTCACCCCTCCACTTT

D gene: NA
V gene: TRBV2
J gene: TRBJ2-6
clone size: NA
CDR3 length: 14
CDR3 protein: CASFPLSGANVLTF
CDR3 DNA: TGTGCCAGCTTTCCCCTCTCTGGGGCCAACGTCCTGACTTTC

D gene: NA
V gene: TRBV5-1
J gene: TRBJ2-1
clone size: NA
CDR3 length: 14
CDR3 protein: CASSPRRDFNEQFF
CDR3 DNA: TGCGCCAGCAGCCCGAGAAGGGACTTCAATGAGCAGTTCTTC

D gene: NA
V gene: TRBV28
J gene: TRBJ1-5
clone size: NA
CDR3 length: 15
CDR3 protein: CASSSPGGSNQPQHF
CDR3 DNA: TGTGCCAGCAGTAGCCCCGGGGGGAGCAATCAGCCCCAGCATTTT

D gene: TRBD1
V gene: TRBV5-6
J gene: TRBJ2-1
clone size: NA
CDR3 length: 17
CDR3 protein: CASSPGSRDREGNEQFF
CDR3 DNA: TGTGCCAGCAGCCCCGGCTCCCGGGACAGGGAGGGCAATGAGCAGTTCTTC

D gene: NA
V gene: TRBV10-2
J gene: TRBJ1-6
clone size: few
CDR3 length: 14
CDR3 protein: CASTWTAGNSPLHF
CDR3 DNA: TGCGCCAGCACCTGGACTGCGGGGAATTCACCCCTCCACTTT

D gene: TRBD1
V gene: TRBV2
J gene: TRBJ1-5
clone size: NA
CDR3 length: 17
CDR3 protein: CASSAGTGAYSNQPQHF
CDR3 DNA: TGTGCCAGCAGCGCCGGGACAGGGGCCTATAGCAATCAGCCCCAGCATTTT

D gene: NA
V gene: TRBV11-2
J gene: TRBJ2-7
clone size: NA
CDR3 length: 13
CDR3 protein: CASYGGDVYEQYF
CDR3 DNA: TGTGCCAGCTACGGGGGTGATGTTTACGAGCAGTACTTC

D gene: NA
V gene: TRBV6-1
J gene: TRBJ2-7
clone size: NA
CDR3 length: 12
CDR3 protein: CASSEAHYEQYF
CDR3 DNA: TGTGCCAGCAGTGAAGCGCACTACGAGCAGTACTTC

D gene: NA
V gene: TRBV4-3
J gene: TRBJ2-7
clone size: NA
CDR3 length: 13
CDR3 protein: CASSQGSPYEQYF
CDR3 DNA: TGCGCCAGCAGCCAAGGTTCCCCCTACGAGCAGTACTTC

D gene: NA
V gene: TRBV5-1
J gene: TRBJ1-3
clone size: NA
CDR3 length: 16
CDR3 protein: CASSGLGPGSGNTIYF
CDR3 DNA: TGCGCCAGCAGCGGGTTAGGACCGGGCTCTGGAAACACCATATATTTT

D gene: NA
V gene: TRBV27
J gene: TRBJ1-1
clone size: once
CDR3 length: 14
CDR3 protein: CASSLSIYGGEAFF
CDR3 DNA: TGTGCCAGCAGTTTATCCATCTACGGGGGTGAAGCTTTCTTT

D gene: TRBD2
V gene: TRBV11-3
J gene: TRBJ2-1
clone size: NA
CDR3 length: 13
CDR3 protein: CASSGTREGGQFF
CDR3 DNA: TGTGCCAGTTCCGGGACTAGGGAAGGGGGGCAGTTCTTC

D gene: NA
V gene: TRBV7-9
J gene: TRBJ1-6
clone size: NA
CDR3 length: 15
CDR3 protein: CASSLVEGGDSPLHF
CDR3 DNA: TGTGCCAGCAGCTTAGTTGAGGGTGGAGATTCACCCCTCCACTTT

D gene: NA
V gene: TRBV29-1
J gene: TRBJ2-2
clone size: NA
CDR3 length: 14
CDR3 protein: CSVGVTGNTGELFF
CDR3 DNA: TGCAGCGTGGGGGTGACAGGGAACACCGGGGAGCTGTTTTTT

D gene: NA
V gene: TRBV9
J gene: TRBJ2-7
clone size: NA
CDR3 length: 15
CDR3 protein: CASSIHPGPNYEQYF
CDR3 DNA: TGTGCCAGCAGCATTCACCCGGGTCCTAACTACGAGCAGTACTTC

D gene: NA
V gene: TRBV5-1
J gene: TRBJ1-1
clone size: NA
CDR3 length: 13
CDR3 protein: CASSLGGNTEAFF
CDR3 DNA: TGCGCCAGCAGCTTGGGGGGGAACACTGAAGCTTTCTTT

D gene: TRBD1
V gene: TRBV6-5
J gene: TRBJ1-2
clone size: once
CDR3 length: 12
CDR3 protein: CASGTALYGYTF
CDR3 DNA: TGTGCCAGTGGGACAGCGCTCTATGGCTACACCTTC

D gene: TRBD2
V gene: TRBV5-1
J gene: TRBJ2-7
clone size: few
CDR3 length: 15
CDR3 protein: CASSLGLAGFNEQYF
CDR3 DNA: TGCGCCAGCAGCTTGGGACTAGCGGGATTTAACGAGCAGTACTTC

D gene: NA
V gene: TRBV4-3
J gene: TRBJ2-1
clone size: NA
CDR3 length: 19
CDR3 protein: CASSHIGMGPESSYNEQFF
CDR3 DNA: TGCGCCAGCAGCCATATAGGAATGGGACCCGAGAGCTCCTACAATGAGCAGTTCTTC

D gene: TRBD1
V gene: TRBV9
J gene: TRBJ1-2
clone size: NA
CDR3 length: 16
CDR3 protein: CASSVGGGGAFYGYTF
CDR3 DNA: TGTGCCAGCAGCGTAGGAGGAGGGGGCGCTTTCTATGGCTACACCTTC

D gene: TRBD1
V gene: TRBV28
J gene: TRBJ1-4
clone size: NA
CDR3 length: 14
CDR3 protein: CASRRDSLNEKLFF
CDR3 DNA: TGTGCCAGCAGAAGGGACAGCCTTAATGAAAAACTGTTTTTT

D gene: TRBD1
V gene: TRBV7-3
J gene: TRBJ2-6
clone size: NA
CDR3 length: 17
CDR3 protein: CASSPQRGLSGANVLTF
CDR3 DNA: TGTGCCAGCAGCCCCCAGAGGGGGCTCTCTGGGGCCAACGTCCTGACTTTC

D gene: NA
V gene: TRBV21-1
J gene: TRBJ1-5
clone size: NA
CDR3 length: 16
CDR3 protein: CASSKAFTTSNQPQHF
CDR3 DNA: TGTGCCAGCAGCAAAGCTTTCACTACGAGCAATCAGCCCCAGCATTTT

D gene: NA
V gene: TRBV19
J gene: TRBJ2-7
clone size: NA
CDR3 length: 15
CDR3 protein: CASSYRATDTYEQYF
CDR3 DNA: TGTGCCAGTAGTTACAGGGCTACGGATACCTACGAGCAGTACTTC

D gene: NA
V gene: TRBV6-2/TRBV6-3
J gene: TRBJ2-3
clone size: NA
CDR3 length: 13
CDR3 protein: CASSYTWGDTQYF
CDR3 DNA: TGTGCCAGCAGTTATACATGGGGTGATACGCAGTATTTT

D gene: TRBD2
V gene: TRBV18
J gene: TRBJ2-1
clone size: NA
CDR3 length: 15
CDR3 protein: CASSRLAGRYNEQFF
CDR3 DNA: TGTGCCAGCTCACGACTAGCGGGGAGATACAATGAGCAGTTCTTC

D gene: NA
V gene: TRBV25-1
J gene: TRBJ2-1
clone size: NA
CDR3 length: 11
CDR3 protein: CASTLRDEQFF
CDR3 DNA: TGTGCCAGCACCCTCCGGGATGAGCAGTTCTTC

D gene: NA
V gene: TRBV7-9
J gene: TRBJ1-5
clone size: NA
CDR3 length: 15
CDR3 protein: CASSLDTDSNQPQHF
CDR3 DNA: TGTGCCAGCAGCTTAGATACGGATAGCAATCAGCCCCAGCATTTT